The T cell receptor beta chain described here comes from a study of cytomegalovirus exposure and HLA in healthy donors. The study ran its PCR with 60 Vbeta and 13 Jbeta primers. Here immunoSEQ multiplex PCR was the method, and the copy in TCRdb shows in-frame clones only, minus some. The data contain about 120,000 clones, 77% of them singletons. The CDR3 is 15 residues long. V dropped 5 bases and J dropped 2; count of bases not matched to a gene: 3. Germline assignment: CDR1 SGHTA and CDR2 FQGNSA. All donors participated as healthy donors of bone marrow. This clonotype was obtained from a man aged 35 to 55 in good health and CMV-seropositive. This rearrangement joins TRBV7-2 to TRBJ2-1, with TRBD1 matching over 10 bases. The sample consisted of PBMCs. The CDR3 DNA is TGTGCCAGCAGCATGACAGGGGGCGCCTACAATGAGCAGTTCTTC. Residues: CASSMTGGAYNEQFF.